This entry features one TCR beta chain sequence. This sample was taken from a study of blood T cell repertoires in COVID-19. Study summary: From the United States, Italy and Spain came samples of acute and convalescent COVID-19. Sources were T cells, B-cell-depleted T cells, or PBMCs; the material itself was cDNA or gDNA.

Original processing notes: Amplified reference gene primers provided the basis for estimating nucleated cell counts. The method was immunoSEQ multiplex PCR; TCRdb's version includes in-frame clones alone and lacks a portion of them. Clonal size and the V and J genes are those of that table, whereas D and trimming came from the DNA. The table lists 90,000 to 120,000 clones, roughly 86% of them singletons. Trimming left V 10 bases short and J 4 bases short, with 12 bases between. The germline V gene encodes CDR1 ENHRY and CDR2 SYGVKD. The CDR3 is 12 amino acids. This TCR came from a woman in her fifties or sixties with acute or convalescent COVID-19. Specimen: peripheral blood. The chain has TRBV10-3 and TRBJ2-3, with D possibly TRBD1 on 6 matching bases. The CDR3 DNA sequence: TGTGCCAGTACAGGGTCCGCAGATACGCAGTATTTT. This gives the protein CASTGSADTQYF.